Shown below are 29 T cell receptor beta chains from a single sample sequenced in a study of shared clonotypes between healthy human individuals. CD8 cells regarded as naive lacked CD45RO, were positively chosen for CCR7, and omitted terminally differentiated effector memory CD45RA+ cells. Generated by immunoSEQ multiplex PCR, the TCRdb table keeps only in-frame clones and is missing some. The sample includes about 2.1 million clones, just under 95% of them seen just once. Material: naive CD8+ T cells from PBMCs. Receptor source: a man aged 18 to 30 in good health. Some clones in this sample may be carry-over from other donors' samples.

The CDR3 DNA reads as TGTGCCAGCAGTTTATCGCCGACCACAGGGGGCACAGATACGCAGTATTTT. It translates to CASSLSPTTGGTDTQYF. The rearrangement joins TRBV27 to TRBJ2-3; 7 bases fit TRBD1. Germline CDR1 is MNHEY and CDR2 is SMNVEV (reference sequence). The CDR3 contains 17 residues. Trimming took 0 bases from V and 1 from J; bases not matched to a gene: 7.

The chain employs TRBV27 and TRBJ2-7, with D maybe TRBD1 (6 bases). Germline-derived CDR1 and CDR2 are MNHEY and SMNVEV (reference sequence). V lost 0 bases, J lost 2 bases, and 8 bases lay in between. This CDR3 contains 14 residues. CDR3 sequence (DNA): TGTGCCAGCAGTTTATCGGGACAAACCTACGAGCAGTACTTC. Its protein is CASSLSGQTYEQYF.

This clone has only one observation. J is TRBJ2-7 and V is TRBV27, with a weak D call TRBD2 (5 bases). Germline-derived CDR1 and CDR2 are MNHEY and SMNVEV (reference sequence). The V gene lost 0 bases and the J gene lost 2 bases, with 14 bases spanning the gap. The CDR3 is 16 residues long. The CDR3 sequence is CASSLSMREFPYEQYF. Here the CDR3 DNA reads TGTGCCAGCAGTTTATCGATGAGGGAATTTCCCTACGAGCAGTACTTC.

The chain employs TRBV7-9 and TRBJ2-7; TRBD2 aligns across 9 bases. The CDR3 runs 19 residues. J gave up 5 bases and V 2 bases, and 19 bases lay outside the gene matches. The V gene's germline CDR1 is SEHNR and CDR2 FQNEAQ (reference sequence). CDR3 in DNA: TGTGCCAGCAGCTTAATTGTTCTGGTCGCGGGAGGGCCTCCTGACGAGCAGTACTTC. This encodes CASSLIVLVAGGPPDEQYF.

A remark on this clone: Other DNA sequences within the sample encode an identical CDR3. V is TRBV7-8 and J is TRBJ2-1, with D possibly being TRBD1 (6 bases). Germline assignment: CDR1 SGHVS and CDR2 FQNEAQ. CDR3 length equals 12 residues. Trimming pared 5 bases from V and 9 bases from J, leaving 11 bases between. The CDR3 reads CASSPGAGEQFF. Here the CDR3 DNA reads TGTGCCAGCAGCCCAGGGGCGGGTGAGCAGTTCTTC.

The genes are TRBV27 and TRBJ2-1, with TRBD2 identical over 10 bases. Germline-derived CDR1 and CDR2 are MNHEY and SMNVEV (reference sequence). The CDR3 covers 19 residues. Trimming at V came to 6 bases and at J to 4 bases, leaving 18 bases not matched to a gene. This chain's CDR3 is CASRDSTTASGRRYNEQFF. Written as DNA, the CDR3 is TGTGCCAGCAGGGACTCTACGACCGCTAGCGGGAGACGGTACAATGAGCAGTTCTTC.

This chain joins TRBV7-9 and TRBJ2-2; D not resolved. The CDR3 has 13 amino acids. Germline CDR1 reads SEHNR; CDR2 reads FQNEAQ (reference sequence). With 10 bases removed from V and 7 bases from J, the gap between germline ends came to 16 bases. Here the CDR3 DNA reads TGTGCCACCGGTGCCTTGAGGTTCGGGGAGCTGTTTTTT. It yields the protein CATGALRFGELFF. Variable domain in full (rest from reference TRBV7-9 and TRBJ2-2): DTGVSQNPRHKITKRGQNVTFRCDPISEHNRLYWYRQTLGQGPEFLTYFQNEAQLEKSRLLSDRFSAERPKGSFSTLEIQRTEQGDSAMYLCATGALRFGELFFGEGSRLTVL.

The chain has TRBV7-9 and TRBJ1-1; no clear D. The germline CDR1 and CDR2 sequences are SEHNR and FQNEAQ (reference sequence). V dropped 1 base and J dropped 8 bases, with 8 bases sitting between them. This CDR3 comprises 12 residues. The CDR3 sequence is CASSLGANEAFF. CDR3 nucleotides: TGTGCCAGCAGCTTAGGGGCAAACGAAGCTTTCTTT.

This sequence joins TRBV4-2 and TRBJ2-1; D possibly matches TRBD1 or TRBD2 (6 bases each). V lost 1 base and J 6 bases, leaving 13 bases between the germline ends. The germline gives CDR1 LGHNA, CDR2 YNFKEQ. The CDR3 is made up of 15 amino acids. The CDR3 region is CASSQAGGAGNEQFF. For the CDR3, the DNA is TGTGCCAGCAGCCAAGCCGGGGGCGCAGGCAATGAGCAGTTCTTC.

Regarding this clone: Other DNA sequences of this sample code for an identical CDR3. The chain combines TRBV13 with TRBJ2-2; D may be TRBD2 (5 bases). Germline values: CDR1 PRHDT, CDR2 FYEKMQ (reference sequence). The germline V and J ends were trimmed by 0 bases and 5 bases, with 7 bases remaining between them. The CDR3 is 14 residues long. CDR3 in amino acids: CASSLGRGTGELFF. In nucleotides, the CDR3 is TGTGCCAGCAGCTTAGGTCGGGGAACCGGGGAGCTGTTTTTT.

The chain recombines TRBV2 with TRBJ2-5; TRBD1 matches 7 bases. The germline gives CDR1 SNHLY, CDR2 FYNNEI. This CDR3 is 17 amino acids long. Trimming removed 7 bases from V and 1 base from J; junction bases left unmatched: 15. For the CDR3, the DNA is TGTGCCAGCACCCATCCTGGGAGACCAGGGGGCCAAGAGACCCAGTACTTC. Amino acid sequence: CASTHPGRPGGQETQYF.

The V and J genes are TRBV6-5 and TRBJ2-7, with D perhaps TRBD1 (7 bases). Germline lookup yields CDR1 MNHEY and CDR2 SVGAGI. Trimming cost V 3 bases and J 6 bases, with 18 bases left between them. This CDR3 comprises 15 residues. The CDR3 DNA is TGTGCCAGCAGTTATCAGGAGGGGGCGCCGGGCGAGCAGTACTTC. It codes for CASSYQEGAPGEQYF.

V is TRBV15 and J is TRBJ2-7, with D maybe TRBD2 (6 bases). Germline CDR1 is LNHNV and CDR2 is YYDKDF (reference sequence). The CDR3 totals 15 residues. V shed 5 bases and J shed 3 bases, with 17 bases lying between them. Here the CDR3 reads CATSGPRERVYEQYF. DNA for the CDR3: TGTGCCACCAGCGGTCCACGCGAGCGGGTCTACGAGCAGTACTTC.

To note about this clone: Additional DNA sequences in this sample encode the identical CDR3. The chain is built from TRBV9 and TRBJ1-5; D unresolved. With 0 bases removed from V and 1 base from J, the gap between germline ends came to 5 bases. The CDR3 loop spans 14 amino acids. Per the germline V gene, CDR1 is SGDLS and CDR2 is YYNGEE. The CDR3 reads CASSVAGSNQPQHF. DNA of the CDR3: TGTGCCAGCAGCGTAGCGGGGAGCAATCAGCCCCAGCATTTT.

This chain joins TRBV9 and TRBJ2-7; 8 bases line up with TRBD1. Germline trimming cut 4 bases from V and 5 bases from J; bases unmatched to any gene: 8. Germline assignment: CDR1 SGDLS and CDR2 YYNGEE. The CDR3 runs 14 residues. The CDR3 DNA is TGTGCCAGCAGCCTTGTTGCAGGGGGCAACGAGCAGTACTTC. This encodes CASSLVAGGNEQYF.

The V and J genes are TRBV27 and TRBJ1-1; tentatively, D is TRBD1 (6 bases). From germline, CDR1 is MNHEY and CDR2 SMNVEV (reference sequence). The CDR3 runs to 16 residues. V was shortened by 4 bases and J by 6 bases, with 21 bases between the two germline ends. CDR3 DNA: TGTGCCAGCAGTTCCCCGATACAGGGTGATCCGGCTGAAGCTTTCTTT. It codes for CASSSPIQGDPAEAFF.

This chain connects TRBV28 to TRBJ2-3, with D maybe TRBD2 (5 bases). The ends were cut back, 2 bases at V and 0 bases at J, with 9 bases in the middle. This CDR3 is built from 15 residues. In germline, CDR1 is MDHEN, CDR2 SYDVKM. CDR3 nucleotide sequence: TGTGCCAGCAGTTTAGTAGCGTTTAGCACAGATACGCAGTATTTT. As protein: CASSLVAFSTDTQYF. Together with reference TRBV28 and TRBJ2-3, the CDR3 gives the full variable domain: DVKVTQSSRYLVKRTGEKVFLECVQDMDHENMFWYRQDPGLGLRLIYFSYDVKMKEKGDIPEGYSVSREKKERFSLILESASTNQTSMYLCASSLVAFSTDTQYFGPGTRLTVL.

The chain joins TRBV5-8 to TRBJ1-5, with D maybe TRBD1 (6 bases). Trimming pared 2 bases from V and 0 bases from J, leaving 12 bases between. This CDR3 is built from 16 residues. The V gene's germline CDR1 is SGHTS and CDR2 YDEGEE. CDR3 loop: CASSFGTMNSNQPQHF. CDR3 nucleotide sequence: TGTGCCAGCAGCTTTGGGACAATGAATAGCAATCAGCCCCAGCATTTT. Full variable domain (missing parts from reference TRBV5-8 and TRBJ1-5): EAGVTQSPTHLIKTRGQQATLRCSPISGHTSVYWYQQALGLGLQFLLWYDEGEERNRGNFPPRFSGRQFPNYSSELNVNALELEDSALYLCASSFGTMNSNQPQHFGDGTRLSIL.

The chain links TRBV2 to TRBJ1-2; D might be TRBD1 (6 bases). The germline V gene encodes CDR1 SNHLY and CDR2 FYNNEI. The germline V and J ends were trimmed by 8 bases and 8 bases, with 18 bases remaining between them. The CDR3 has 13 amino acids. CDR3 amino acids: CASGITGTGGYTF. The CDR3 DNA sequence: TGTGCCAGCGGGATAACAGGGACGGGCGGCTACACCTTC. The full variable domain, its missing parts supplied by reference TRBV2 and TRBJ1-2, is EPEVTQTPSHQVTQMGQEVILRCVPISNHLYFYWYRQILGQKVEFLVSFYNNEISEKSEIFDDQFSVERPDGSNFTLKIRSTKLEDSAMYFCASGITGTGGYTFGSGTRLTVV.

The chain uses TRBV4-3 and TRBJ2-3; no firm D call. Trimming took 1 base from V and 6 from J, leaving 14 bases between them. Germline V gene lookup returns CDR1 LGHNA and CDR2 YSLEER. The CDR3 is 15 amino acids. The CDR3 region has the DNA TGCGCCAGCAGCCAAGCGGCCCCCACAGTGGATACGCAGTATTTT. Translated: CASSQAAPTVDTQYF.

V is TRBV29-1 and J is TRBJ2-2; D gene unclear. The germline V gene has CDR1 SQVTM and CDR2 ANQGSEA. The length of the CDR3 is 11 residues. Trimming took off 2 bases at V and 6 bases at J, with 4 bases between the two ends. In nucleotides, the CDR3 is TGCAGCGTTGAAAAGCCCGGGGAGCTGTTTTTT. Residues: CSVEKPGELFF.

This chain uses TRBV6-9 with TRBJ2-2; 11 bases line up with TRBD2. This CDR3 is built from 17 residues. From germline, CDR1 is MNHGY and CDR2 SVAAGI. The junction had 9 bases not matched to a gene; V was cut back by 5 bases and J by 4 bases. Written as DNA, the CDR3 is TGTGCCAGCAGTAGCCTAGCGGGAGGTCTCGGCACCGGGGAGCTGTTTTTT. Translating gives CASSSLAGGLGTGELFF.

The rearrangement joins TRBV19 to TRBJ1-2; TRBD1 matches 7 bases. V gave up 3 bases and J gave up 5 bases; unmatched junction bases: 9. The CDR3 runs to 15 residues. Germline V lookup: CDR1 LNHDA, CDR2 SQIVND (reference sequence). The CDR3 sequence is CASSIVITGEYGYTF. CDR3 coding DNA: TGTGCCAGTAGTATCGTAATTACAGGGGAATATGGCTACACCTTC.

This clone showed up just once. This chain joins TRBV9 and TRBJ2-7; a possible D gene is TRBD2 (6 bases). V lost 3 bases, J lost 4 bases, and 17 bases lay in between. CDR1 is SGDLS and CDR2 is YYNGEE in the germline V gene. This CDR3 comprises 15 residues. The CDR3 reads CASSASGTGMYEQYF. CDR3 coding DNA: TGTGCCAGCAGCGCTTCCGGGACTGGGATGTACGAGCAGTACTTC. The full variable domain, with the rest looked up from reference TRBV9 and TRBJ2-7, is DSGVTQTPKHLITATGQRVTLRCSPRSGDLSVYWYQQSLDQGLQFLIQYYNGEERAKGNILERFSAQQFPDLHSELNLSSLELGDSALYFCASSASGTGMYEQYFGPGTRLTVT.

The V gene is TRBV9, the J gene TRBJ2-5; 12 nucleotides agree with TRBD2. V dropped 6 bases and J dropped 5; count of bases not matched to a gene: 8. Germline values: CDR1 SGDLS, CDR2 YYNGEE. The CDR3 is 15 amino acids. The CDR3 coding sequence is TGTGCCAGCACTCCGACTAGCGGGAGAGGGGAGACCCAGTACTTC. Translated, it gives CASTPTSGRGETQYF.

The chain joins TRBV7-9 to TRBJ1-4; D may be TRBD1 (6 bases). Trimming pared 1 base from V and 7 bases from J, leaving 16 bases between. CDR1 and CDR2 (germline): SEHNR, FQNEAQ (reference sequence). CDR3 length: 16 amino acids. CDR3 protein: CASSLGQVVWGEKLFF. CDR3 DNA: TGTGCCAGCAGCTTAGGACAGGTGGTGTGGGGTGAAAAACTGTTTTTT.

The V gene is TRBV6-5, the J gene TRBJ2-7, with D possibly matching TRBD1 (7 bases). Trimming stripped 0 bases from V and 5 bases from J, with 14 bases between. The V gene's germline CDR1 is MNHEY and CDR2 SVGAGI. The CDR3 is 15 amino acids. As DNA, the CDR3 is TGTGCCAGCAGTTACTCTGAGCAGGGGGGAAACGAGCAGTACTTC. Protein: CASSYSEQGGNEQYF.

Details on this clone: The same CDR3 also results from other DNA sequences found in this sample. The V and J genes are TRBV7-9 and TRBJ1-2; D is unclear. CDR3 size: 12 residues. Germline values: CDR1 SEHNR, CDR2 FQNEAQ (reference sequence). The V end lost 1 base, the J end lost 4 bases, and 4 bases lay between the germline ends. CDR3 DNA: TGTGCCAGCAGCTTAGGATCCTATGGCTACACCTTC. It is translated as CASSLGSYGYTF.

The V call is TRBV10-1, the J call TRBJ2-7; D gene unclear. Germline V gene lookup returns CDR1 WNHNN and CDR2 SYGVQD (reference sequence). The CDR3 length is 14 residues. The ends were cut back, 0 bases at V and 2 bases at J, with 8 bases in the middle. The CDR3 nucleotides read TGCGCCAGCAGTGAGTCGGCCAGTCCCTACGAGCAGTACTTC. This translates into CASSESASPYEQYF.